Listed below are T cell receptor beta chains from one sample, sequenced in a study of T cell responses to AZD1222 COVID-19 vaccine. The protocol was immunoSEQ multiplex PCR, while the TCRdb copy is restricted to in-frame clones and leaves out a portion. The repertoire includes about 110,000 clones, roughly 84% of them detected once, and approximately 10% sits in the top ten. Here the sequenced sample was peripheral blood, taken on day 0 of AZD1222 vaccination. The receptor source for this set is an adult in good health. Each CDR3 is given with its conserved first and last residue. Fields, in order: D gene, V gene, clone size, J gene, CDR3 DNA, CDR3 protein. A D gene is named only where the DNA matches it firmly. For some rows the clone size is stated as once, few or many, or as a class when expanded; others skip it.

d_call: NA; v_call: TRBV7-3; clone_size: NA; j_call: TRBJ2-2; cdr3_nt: TGTGCCAGCAGCTCAGGACAGACCGGGGAGCTGTTTTTT; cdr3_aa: CASSSGQTGELFF
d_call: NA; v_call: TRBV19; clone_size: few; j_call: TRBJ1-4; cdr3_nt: TGTGCCAGTAGTATGTCGACGAGACAGGTCGTTAATGAAAAACTGTTTTTT; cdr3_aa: CASSMSTRQVVNEKLFF
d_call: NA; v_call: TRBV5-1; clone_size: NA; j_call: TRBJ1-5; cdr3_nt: TGCGCCAGCAGCTTGTACGGGGGTCAGCCCCAGCATTTT; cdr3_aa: CASSLYGGQPQHF
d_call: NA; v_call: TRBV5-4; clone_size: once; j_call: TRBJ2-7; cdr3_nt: TGTGCCAGCAAAGCTCGCACAAACTACGAGCAGTACTTC; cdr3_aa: CASKARTNYEQYF
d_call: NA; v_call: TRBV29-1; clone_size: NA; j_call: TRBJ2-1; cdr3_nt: TGCAGCGTTGACCCCGGACAGGTGGGACTCCTGGGGGATGAGCAGTTCTTC; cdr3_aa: CSVDPGQVGLLGDEQFF
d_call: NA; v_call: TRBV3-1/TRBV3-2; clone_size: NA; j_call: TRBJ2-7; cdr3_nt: TGTGCCAGCAGCAGACAGGTTGGTAACGAGCAGTACTTC; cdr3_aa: CASSRQVGNEQYF
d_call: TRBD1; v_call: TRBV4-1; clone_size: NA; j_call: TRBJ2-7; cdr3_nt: TGCGCCAGCAGCCTCTCACTGGGACAGGGGGCTGGGGAGCAGTACTTC; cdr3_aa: CASSLSLGQGAGEQYF
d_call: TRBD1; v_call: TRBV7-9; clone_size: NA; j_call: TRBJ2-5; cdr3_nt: TGTGCCAGCAGCTACCGACAGGGTCAGGGAACCCAGTACTTC; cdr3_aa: CASSYRQGQGTQYF
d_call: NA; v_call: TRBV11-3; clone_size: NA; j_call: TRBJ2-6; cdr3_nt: TGTGCCAGCAGAAAATCAGCTGGGGCCAACGTCCTGACTTTC; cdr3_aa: CASRKSAGANVLTF
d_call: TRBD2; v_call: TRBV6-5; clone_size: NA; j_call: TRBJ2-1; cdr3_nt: TGTGCCAGCAGCACTTTCCGCGGGAGTGACAATGAGCAGTTCTTC; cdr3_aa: CASSTFRGSDNEQFF
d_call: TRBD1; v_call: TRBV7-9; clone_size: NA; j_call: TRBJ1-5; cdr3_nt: TGTGCCAGCAGCTTGTCCGGAGGGACAGGGAGCAATCAGCCCCAGCATTTT; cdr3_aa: CASSLSGGTGSNQPQHF
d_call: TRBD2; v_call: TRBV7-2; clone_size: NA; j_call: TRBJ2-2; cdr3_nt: TGTGCCAGCAGCTCTACTTTTGGGGCGGGAGAACGTACCGGGGAGCTGTTTTTT; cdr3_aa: CASSSTFGAGERTGELFF
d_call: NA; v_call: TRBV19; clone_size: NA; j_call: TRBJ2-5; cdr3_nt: TGTGCCAGTAGTCAGAGGGGGGCGGGAGTTGGGGAGACCCAGTACTTC; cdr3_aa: CASSQRGAGVGETQYF
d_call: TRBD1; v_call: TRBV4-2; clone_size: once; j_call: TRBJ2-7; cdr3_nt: TGTGCCAGCAGCCAAGACCCAGGGGGCGCGAACGAGCAGTACTTC; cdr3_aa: CASSQDPGGANEQYF
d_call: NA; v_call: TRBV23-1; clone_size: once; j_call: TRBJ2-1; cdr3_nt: TGCGCCAGCAGTCAAACAAGAGGCCGGGGTGAGCAGTTCTTC; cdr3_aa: CASSQTRGRGEQFF
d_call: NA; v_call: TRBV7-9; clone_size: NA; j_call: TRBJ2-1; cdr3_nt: TGTGCCAGCAGCTTAGCGCAGCCAGAGCAGTTCTTC; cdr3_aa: CASSLAQPEQFF
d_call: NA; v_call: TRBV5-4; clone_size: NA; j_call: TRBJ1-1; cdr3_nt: TGTGCCAGCAGCTTAGACGAGCACGGGGACACTGAAGCTTTCTTT; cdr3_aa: CASSLDEHGDTEAFF
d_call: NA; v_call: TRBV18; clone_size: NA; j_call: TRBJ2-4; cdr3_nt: TGTGCCAGCTCACCACCGGGGCCACAGGCCAAAAACATTCAGTACTTC; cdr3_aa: CASSPPGPQAKNIQYF
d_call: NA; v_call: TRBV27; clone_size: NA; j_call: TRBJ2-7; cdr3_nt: TGTGCCAGCAGTTTAAGGGCCTATTACGAGCAGTACTTC; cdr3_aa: CASSLRAYYEQYF
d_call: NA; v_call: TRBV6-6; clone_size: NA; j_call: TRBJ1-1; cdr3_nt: TGTGCCAGCAGCGAGGGGACGGCGAACACTGAAGCTTTCTTT; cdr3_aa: CASSEGTANTEAFF
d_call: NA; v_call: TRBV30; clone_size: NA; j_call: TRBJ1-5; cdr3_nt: TGTGCCTGGAGTGTGGGGGGCCAGCCCCAGCATTTT; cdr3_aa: CAWSVGGQPQHF
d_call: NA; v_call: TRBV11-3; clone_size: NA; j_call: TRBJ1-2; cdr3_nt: TGTGCCAGCAGCTTAGAGACGGCGCTTGGCTATGGCTACACCTTC; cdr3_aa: CASSLETALGYGYTF
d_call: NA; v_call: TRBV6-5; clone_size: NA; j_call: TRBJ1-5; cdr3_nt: TGTGCCAGCAGGGATAATAGCAATCAGCCCCAGCATTTT; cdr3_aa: CASRDNSNQPQHF
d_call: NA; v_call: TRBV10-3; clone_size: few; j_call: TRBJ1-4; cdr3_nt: TGTGCCATCAGTGAACAGTTCTCTAATGAAAAACTGTTTTTT; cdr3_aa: CAISEQFSNEKLFF
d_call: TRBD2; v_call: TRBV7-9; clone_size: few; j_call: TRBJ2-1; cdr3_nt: TGTGCCAGCAGCTTAAGTCTAGCGGGTTCCTACAATGAGCAGTTCTTC; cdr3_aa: CASSLSLAGSYNEQFF
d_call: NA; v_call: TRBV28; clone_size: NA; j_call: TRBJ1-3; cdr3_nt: TGTGCCAGCAGTATTTGGGGTGGGACAAGAAACACCATATATTTT; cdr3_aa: CASSIWGGTRNTIYF
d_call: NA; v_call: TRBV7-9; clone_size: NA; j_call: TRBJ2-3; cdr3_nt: TGTGCCAGCAGCCGGATTAGCGGCACAGATACGCAGTATTTT; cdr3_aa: CASSRISGTDTQYF